In its sample, the clone carrying this TCR beta chain was seen a few times. The antigen remains unidentified. This entry comes from a study of identical twins. Study-level points and caveats: Cord blood beta clonotypes present at high abundance carried fewer insertions; no such pattern appeared in memory repertoires.

Germline lookup yields CDR1 WSHSY and CDR2 SAAADI. The V gene lost 3 bases and the J gene lost 7 bases, with 19 bases spanning the gap. The CDR3 has 15 residues. Through template switching, a universal primer site was introduced, and the cDNA contained unique molecular identifiers. TCRdb re-derived calls from the 5' RACE reads in MiXCR, one entry per CDR3 protein. The sample yields 500,000 or so distinct CDR3 sequences, over 12% seen once. The same data also contributed to another study, on yellow fever vaccine responses in identical twins.

The source material was CD4+ T cells sorted from blood. The chain joins TRBV10-2 to TRBJ2-7, with D perhaps being TRBD1 or TRBD2 (5 bases each). This TCR was sampled from a woman aged 18-29 years in good health. The chain's CDR3 is CASSEPGTVLLEQYF. The CDR3 region has the DNA TGCGCCAGCAGTGAACCCGGGACGGTCCTTTTGGAGCAGTACTTC.